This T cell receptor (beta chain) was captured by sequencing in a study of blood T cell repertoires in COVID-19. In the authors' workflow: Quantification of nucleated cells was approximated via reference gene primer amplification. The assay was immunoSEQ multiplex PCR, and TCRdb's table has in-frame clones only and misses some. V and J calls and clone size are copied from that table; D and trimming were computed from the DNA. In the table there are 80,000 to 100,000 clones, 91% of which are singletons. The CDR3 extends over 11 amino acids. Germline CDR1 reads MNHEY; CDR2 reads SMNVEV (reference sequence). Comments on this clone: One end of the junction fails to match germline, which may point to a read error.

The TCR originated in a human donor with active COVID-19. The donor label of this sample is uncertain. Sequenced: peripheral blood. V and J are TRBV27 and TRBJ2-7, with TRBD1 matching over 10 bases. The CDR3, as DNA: TGTGCCAACCGTATGACAGGGGGCATCGACTTC. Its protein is CANRMTGGIDF.